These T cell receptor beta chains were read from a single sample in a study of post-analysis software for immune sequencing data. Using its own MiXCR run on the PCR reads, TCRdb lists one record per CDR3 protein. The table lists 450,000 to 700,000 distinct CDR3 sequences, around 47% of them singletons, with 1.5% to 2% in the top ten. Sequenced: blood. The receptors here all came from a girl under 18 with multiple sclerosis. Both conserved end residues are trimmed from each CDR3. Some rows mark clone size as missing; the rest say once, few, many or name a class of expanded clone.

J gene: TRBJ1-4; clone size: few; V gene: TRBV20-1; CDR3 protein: SAGREGSEKLF
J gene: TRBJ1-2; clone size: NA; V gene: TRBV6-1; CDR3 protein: ASSPWGDYGYT
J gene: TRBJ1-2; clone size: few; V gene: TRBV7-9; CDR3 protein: ASSSRRQGKTNYGYT
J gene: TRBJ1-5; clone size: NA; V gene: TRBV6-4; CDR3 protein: ASSRTGGPLSNQPQH
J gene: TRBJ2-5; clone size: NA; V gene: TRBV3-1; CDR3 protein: ASSQVTGTEETQY
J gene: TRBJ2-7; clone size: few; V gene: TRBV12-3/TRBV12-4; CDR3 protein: ASRQGRGEQY
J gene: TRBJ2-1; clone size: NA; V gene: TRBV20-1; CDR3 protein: SARGYPLGNEQF
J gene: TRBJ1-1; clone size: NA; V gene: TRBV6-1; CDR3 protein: ASSERQGSTEAF
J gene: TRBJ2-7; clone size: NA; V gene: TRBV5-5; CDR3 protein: ASSLATGQGFEQY
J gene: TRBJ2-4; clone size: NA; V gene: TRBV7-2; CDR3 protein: ASSLAPLASLAKNIQY
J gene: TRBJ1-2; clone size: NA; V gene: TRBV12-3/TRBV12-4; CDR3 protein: ASSTPGRDYGYT
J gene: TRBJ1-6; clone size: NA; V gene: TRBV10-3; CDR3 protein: AISFSQKSPLH
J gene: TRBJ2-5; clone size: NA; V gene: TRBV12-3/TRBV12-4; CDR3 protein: VSSFPGAETQY
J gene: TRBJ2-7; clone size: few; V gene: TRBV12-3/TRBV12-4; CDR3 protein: ASSEQGSYEQY
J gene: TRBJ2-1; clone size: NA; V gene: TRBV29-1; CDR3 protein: SVVQQHSEQF